The 8 T cell receptor beta chains below all came from one sample that was sequenced in a study of T cell changes during pregnancy in multiple sclerosis. Sequenced by immunoSEQ multiplex PCR; TCRdb stores in-frame clones only, minus some. The sample yields some 97,000 clones, 92% seen once. Sequenced here: peripheral blood, sampled after pregnancy. Receptors were obtained from a female donor with multiple sclerosis, enrolled in a pregnancy study.

The chain recombines TRBV19 with TRBJ2-7; TRBD1 agrees at 10 bases. Germline lookup yields CDR1 LNHDA and CDR2 SQIVND (reference sequence). Unmatched junction bases numbered 7, after V lost 3 bases and J lost 5 bases. The CDR3 contains 15 residues. The CDR3 is CASSISGTGVNEQYF. The CDR3 DNA reads TGTGCCAGTAGTATCTCAGGGACAGGGGTCAACGAGCAGTACTTC.

J is TRBJ2-2 and V is TRBV11-1; 10 bases map to TRBD2. This CDR3 has 18 residues. V trimming: 4 bases; J trimming: 1 base; junction bases outside the gene matches: 9. Germline CDR1 reads SGHAT; CDR2 reads FQDESV (reference sequence). CDR3: CASSWGIAGGLNTGELFF. The CDR3, as DNA: TGTGCCAGCAGCTGGGGGATAGCGGGGGGCCTGAACACCGGGGAGCTGTTTTTT.

The chain employs TRBV19 and TRBJ1-2, with a tentative D call TRBD1 (6 bases). The length of the CDR3 is 13 residues. Germline V lookup: CDR1 LNHDA, CDR2 SQIVND (reference sequence). The ends were cut back, 7 bases at V and 2 bases at J, with 11 bases in the middle. The CDR3 coding sequence is TGTGCCAGTAAACCAGGGGACAACTATGGCTACACCTTC. It translates to CASKPGDNYGYTF. Full variable domain (outside the CDR3, taken from reference TRBV19 and TRBJ1-2): DGGITQSPKYLFRKEGQNVTLSCEQNLNHDAMYWYRQDPGQGLRLIYYSQIVNDFQKGDIAEGYSVSREKKESFPLTVTSAQKNPTAFYLCASKPGDNYGYTFGSGTRLTVV.

This chain uses TRBV7-2 with TRBJ1-2; D may be TRBD1 (6 bases). Germline V gene data show CDR1 as SGHTA and CDR2 as FQGNSA. The CDR3 has 12 residues. Between the trimmed V and J ends, which lost 5 bases and 6 bases, there was a span of 10 bases. The CDR3 DNA follows: TGTGCCAGCAGCATCGGACAGAATGGCTACACCTTC. It codes for CASSIGQNGYTF. Complete variable domain (other parts from reference TRBV7-2 and TRBJ1-2): GAGVSQSPSNKVTEKGKDVELRCDPISGHTALYWYRQSLGQGLEFLIYFQGNSAPDKSGLPSDRFSAERTGGSVSTLTIQRTQQEDSAVYLCASSIGQNGYTFGSGTRLTVV.

V gene TRBV5-4 combines with J gene TRBJ2-7; D is unclear. V was cut by 0 bases and J by 0 bases, with 10 bases left in between. Germline V gene sequence: CDR1 SGHNT, CDR2 YYREEE (reference sequence). The CDR3 length is 15 residues. CDR3 in amino acids: CASSLGSLSSYEQYF. CDR3 in DNA: TGTGCCAGCAGCTTGGGGTCCCTCAGCTCCTACGAGCAGTACTTC.

J is TRBJ1-1 and V is TRBV9; D is uncertain. The germline gives CDR1 SGDLS, CDR2 YYNGEE. The CDR3 sequence is 15 residues long. The V end was cut by 0 bases, the J end by 0 bases, with 9 bases between. CDR3 region: CASSVVNSMNTEAFF. CDR3 DNA: TGTGCCAGCAGCGTAGTGAACAGCATGAACACTGAAGCTTTCTTT.

The chain uses TRBV19 and TRBJ2-3, with D perhaps matching TRBD1 (6 bases). The CDR3 is 16 amino acids. V lost 7 bases and J 4 bases, leaving 21 bases between the germline ends. CDR1 is LNHDA and CDR2 is SQIVND in the germline V gene (reference sequence). The CDR3 sequence: CASTTRGTGNSDTQYF. The CDR3 DNA reads TGTGCCAGTACCACAAGGGGAACAGGGAATTCAGATACGCAGTATTTT.

V usage is TRBV15 and J usage is TRBJ2-7; a weak D match, TRBD2 (6 bases). Trimming left V 8 bases short and J 2 bases short, with 16 bases between. CDR3 length equals 14 residues. Germline CDR1 is LNHNV and CDR2 is YYDKDF (reference sequence). CDR3 DNA: TGTGCCACCGGACCGCGGGGCAGGGCCTACGAGCAGTACTTC. Translating gives CATGPRGRAYEQYF.